These 14 T cell receptor beta chains were all obtained from the same sample, sequenced in a study of beta chain features in type 1 diabetes. What was sequenced were expressed TCRB transcripts, since all of the isolated RNA had been reverse transcribed. Using immunoSEQ multiplex PCR, the repertoire was profiled, and TCRdb retains in-frame clones only, with some absent. The sample records approximately 470,000 clones, approximately 28% being singletons. Sequencing was performed on naive CD4+ T cells from blood. The receptors shown here come from a man aged 18 to 35 in good health.

This clone was detected a few times. This rearrangement joins TRBV9 to TRBJ2-7, with D unresolved. V was clipped by 2 bases and J by 1 base, with 10 bases between them. The CDR3 covers 14 residues. Germline CDR1 is SGDLS and CDR2 is YYNGEE. The CDR3 spells CASSVSSSSYEQYF. CDR3 sequence (DNA): TGTGCCAGCAGCGTTTCCAGCTCATCCTACGAGCAGTACTTC.

This chain joins TRBV7-8 and TRBJ2-3; 9 bases fit TRBD2. From germline, CDR1 is SGHVS and CDR2 FQNEAQ. Trimming removed 5 bases from V and 1 base from J; junction bases left unmatched: 7. This CDR3 has 16 amino acids. CDR3 amino acids: CASSILTSGGTDTQYF. The CDR3 nucleotides are TGTGCCAGCAGCATCCTGACTAGCGGCGGCACAGATACGCAGTATTTT. The entire variable domain, with the rest obtained from reference TRBV7-8 and TRBJ2-3, is as follows: GAGVSQSPRYKVAKRGQDVALRCDPISGHVSLFWYQQALGQGPEFLTYFQNEAQLDKSGLPSDRFFAERPEGSVSTLKIQRTQQEDSAVYLCASSILTSGGTDTQYFGPGTRLTVL.

This chain uses TRBV25-1 with TRBJ2-1; D might be TRBD1 (7 bases). The CDR3 extends over 17 amino acids. Trimming stripped 6 bases from V and 8 bases from J, with 26 bases between. Germline CDR1 and CDR2: MGHDK and SYGVNS. The CDR3: CASSRMGGQSRRDEQFF. In DNA, the CDR3 is TGTGCCAGCAGCCGAATGGGGGGACAGTCCAGGCGCGATGAGCAGTTCTTC. Full variable domain (remainder filled in from reference TRBV25-1 and TRBJ2-1): EADIYQTPRYLVIGTGKKITLECSQTMGHDKMYWYQQDPGMELHLIHYSYGVNSTEKGDLSSESTVSRIRTEHFPLTLESARPSHTSQYLCASSRMGGQSRRDEQFFGPGTRLTVL.

This clone was seen only once. The CDR3 sequence: CASSFAFPYEQYF. CDR3 nucleotide sequence: TGTGCCAGCAGTTTCGCGTTCCCCTACGAGCAGTACTTC. The rearrangement uses TRBV28 and TRBJ2-7; D not resolved. Per germline, CDR1 MDHEN and CDR2 SYDVKM. Trimming pared 3 bases from V and 2 bases from J, leaving 8 bases between. The CDR3 is 13 amino acids. Variable domain in full (rest from reference TRBV28 and TRBJ2-7): DVKVTQSSRYLVKRTGEKVFLECVQDMDHENMFWYRQDPGLGLRLIYFSYDVKMKEKGDIPEGYSVSREKKERFSLILESASTNQTSMYLCASSFAFPYEQYFGPGTRLTVT.

In its sample, this clone was seen a few times. The V call is TRBV29-1, the J call TRBJ2-5; a weak D match, TRBD1 (5 bases). CDR3 size: 11 residues. Per germline, CDR1 SQVTM and CDR2 ANQGSEA. Trimming shortened V by 4 bases and J by 5 bases, and 8 bases separated the two germline ends. The CDR3 loop reads CSVGQGETQYF. CDR3 sequence (DNA): TGCAGCGTTGGGCAGGGCGAGACCCAGTACTTC.

This clone was observed a few times. The chain couples TRBV30 to TRBJ2-7; the match to TRBD2 covers 12 bases. This CDR3 region has 19 residues. Germline V gene sequence: CDR1 GTSNPN, CDR2 SVGIG (reference sequence). The V segment lost 0 bases and the J segment 0 bases; nucleotides outside the gene matches: 12. In nucleotides, the CDR3 is TGTGCCTGGAGTGTAGGGACTAGCGGGCGGCGGCCGGCCTCCTACGAGCAGTACTTC. It encodes CAWSVGTSGRRPASYEQYF.

This rearrangement joins TRBV5-1 to TRBJ2-5, with no clear D. The CDR3 totals 17 residues. V shed 0 bases and J shed 6 bases, with 21 bases lying between them. The germline V gene encodes CDR1 SGHRS and CDR2 YFSETQ. The CDR3 protein is CASSLAYSMAQEQTQYF. The CDR3 DNA reads as TGCGCCAGCAGCTTGGCCTATAGCATGGCCCAGGAGCAGACCCAGTACTTC.

There are a few counts of this clone. This sequence joins TRBV4-2 and TRBJ2-5; D tentatively reads TRBD1 or TRBD2 (5 bases each). Germline CDR1 and CDR2: LGHNA and YNFKEQ. CDR3 size: 14 residues. Deletions cut 0 bases from V and 2 bases from J, with 7 bases between. The chain's CDR3 is CASSQDGTQETQYF. The CDR3 DNA is TGTGCCAGCAGCCAAGATGGGACGCAAGAGACCCAGTACTTC.

This clone was observed a few times. This chain joins TRBV10-3 and TRBJ2-7, with D unclear. The germline V gene encodes CDR1 ENHRY and CDR2 SYGVKD. V shed 6 bases and J shed 0 bases, with 9 bases lying between them. The CDR3 contains 13 residues. CDR3 DNA: TGTGCCATCAGGGAGACTGTCTCCTACGAGCAGTACTTC. It encodes CAIRETVSYEQYF.

The chain employs TRBV9 and TRBJ2-1, with TRBD2 identical over 7 bases. The V and J ends lost 5 bases and 9 bases, in that order; junction bases with no gene match: 11. Germline V gives CDR1 SGDLS, CDR2 YYNGEE. The CDR3 is made up of 14 amino acids. Written as DNA, the CDR3 is TGTGCCAGCAGTCCCGGGAGGACTCATCGTGAGCAGTTCTTC. Translating it yields CASSPGRTHREQFF.

This clone was counted between two and nine times. The rearrangement uses TRBV9 and TRBJ1-4; D possibly corresponds to TRBD1 (5 bases). The ends were cut back, 2 bases at V and 7 bases at J, with 12 bases in the middle. Germline CDR1 is SGDLS and CDR2 is YYNGEE. The CDR3 totals 14 residues. The CDR3 here is CASSVDLGREKLFF. DNA for the CDR3: TGTGCCAGCAGCGTGGACTTGGGGCGTGAAAAACTGTTTTTT.

This clone was seen only a few times. The chain carries TRBV29-1 and TRBJ2-3, with TRBD2 matching over 13 bases. Germline CDR1 reads SQVTM; CDR2 reads ANQGSEA. The CDR3 runs to 16 residues. J was trimmed by 3 bases and V by 5 bases; bases with no gene match: 8. CDR3 loop: CSVPSRTSGSTDTQYF. The CDR3, as DNA: TGCAGCGTTCCAAGCCGGACTAGCGGGAGTACAGATACGCAGTATTTT.

The chain links TRBV7-9 to TRBJ2-5; TRBD1 matches at 8 bases. The germline V gene encodes CDR1 SEHNR and CDR2 FQNEAQ (reference sequence). This CDR3 spans 14 amino acids. Unmatched junction bases numbered 0, after V lost 2 bases and J lost 1 base. The CDR3 DNA reads TGTGCCAGCAGCTTAACAGGGGGCCAAGAGACCCAGTACTTC. It translates to CASSLTGGQETQYF.

The gene calls are TRBV9 and TRBJ2-1, with 7 nucleotides matching TRBD2. With 1 base clipped from V and 2 bases from J, the junction kept 6 bases outside the gene matches. The CDR3 has 16 amino acids. Germline V gives CDR1 SGDLS, CDR2 YYNGEE. In DNA, the CDR3 is TGTGCCAGCAGCGTAAGACCAGCGGGGACCTACAATGAGCAGTTCTTC. It is translated as CASSVRPAGTYNEQFF.